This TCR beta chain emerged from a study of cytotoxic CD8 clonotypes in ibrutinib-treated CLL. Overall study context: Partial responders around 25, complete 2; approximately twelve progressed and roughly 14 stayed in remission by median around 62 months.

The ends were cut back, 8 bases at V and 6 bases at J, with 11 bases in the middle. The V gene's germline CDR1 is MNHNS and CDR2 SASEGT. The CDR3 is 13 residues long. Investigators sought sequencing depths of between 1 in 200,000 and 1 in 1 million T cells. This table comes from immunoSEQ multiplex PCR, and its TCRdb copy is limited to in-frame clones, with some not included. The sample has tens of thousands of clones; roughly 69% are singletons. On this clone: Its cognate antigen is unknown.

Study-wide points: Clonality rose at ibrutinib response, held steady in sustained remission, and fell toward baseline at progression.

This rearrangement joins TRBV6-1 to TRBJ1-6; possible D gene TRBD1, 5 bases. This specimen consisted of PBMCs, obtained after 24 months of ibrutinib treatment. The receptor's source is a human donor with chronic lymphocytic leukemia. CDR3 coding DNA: TGTGCCAGCTGGACACGGGGTAATTCACCCCTCCACTTT. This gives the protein CASWTRGNSPLHF.